These T cell receptor beta chains were read from a single sample in a study of CD8 T cells in ankylosing spondylitis. TCRdb itself ran the 5' RACE reads through MiXCR, one entry per CDR3 protein. Of 220,000 or so distinct CDR3 sequences listed, roughly 18% are singletons. Sequenced input: blood, either unsorted or a sorted T cell fraction (not recorded which). These receptors originate from a male donor with ankylosing spondylitis. Both conserved end residues are part of each CDR3. The D gene is left open where the match is weak. Rows give clone size only sometimes, using once, few, many, or a class for an expanded clone.

cdr3_length,clone_size,v_call,d_call,j_call,cdr3_nt,cdr3_aa
14,.,TRBV9,TRBD2,TRBJ2-5,TGTGCCAGCAGCGGCGGACTAGCGGGAGAGACCCAGTACTTC,CASSGGLAGETQYF
15,few,TRBV9,.,TRBJ2-7,TGTGCCAGCAGCGTAGGGACGGGAGACCCCTACGAGCAGTACTTC,CASSVGTGDPYEQYF
14,few,TRBV19,.,TRBJ2-1,TGTGCCAGTAGTCCCCAGGACTCCTACAATGAGCAGTTCTTC,CASSPQDSYNEQFF
15,.,TRBV5-1,.,TRBJ2-1,TGCGCCAGCAGCCCGGACCTAGCTGCGAACAATGAGCAGTTCTTC,CASSPDLAANNEQFF
14,few,TRBV27,.,TRBJ2-7,TGTGCCAGCAGTCCCTGGGACGGCTCCTACGAGCAGTACTTC,CASSPWDGSYEQYF
16,few,TRBV7-2,TRBD2,TRBJ2-1,TGTGCCAGCAGCTTATTCGACGGGAGGGCCGGCGATGAGCAGTTCTTC,CASSLFDGRAGDEQFF
14,few,TRBV21-1,.,TRBJ2-2,TGTGCCAGCAGCCCTCAAGCGAACACCGGGGAGCTGTTTTTT,CASSPQANTGELFF
13,many,TRBV12-3/TRBV12-4,TRBD1,TRBJ1-1,TGTGCCAGCAGTGGGACAGGGGACACTGAAGCTTTCTTT,CASSGTGDTEAFF
14,few,TRBV14,.,TRBJ1-4,TGTGCCAGCAGCCCAGCAGACGCCGGTGAAAAACTGTTTTTT,CASSPADAGEKLFF
15,few,TRBV28,.,TRBJ2-3,TGTGCCAGCAGCCGCTCGGGGGCTCGCACAGATACGCAGTATTTT,CASSRSGARTDTQYF
16,few,TRBV3-1,.,TRBJ2-1,TGTGCCAGCAGCCAAGATTCGTCCGGCTCCTACAATGAGCAGTTCTTC,CASSQDSSGSYNEQFF
13,many,TRBV29-1,.,TRBJ2-2,TGCAGCGTCTACACTGAGAACACCGGGGAGCTGTTTTTT,CSVYTENTGELFF
15,few,TRBV5-5,.,TRBJ1-5,TGTGCCAGCAGCTTGTCAGAGTATAGCAATCAGCCCCAGCATTTT,CASSLSEYSNQPQHF
16,few,TRBV7-2,TRBD1,TRBJ2-7,TGTGCCAGCAGCTTAGGGGCTGGACAGGGGTCCTACGAGCAGTACTTC,CASSLGAGQGSYEQYF
15,.,TRBV7-8,TRBD1,TRBJ1-5,TGTGCCAGCAGCTTAGACAGGGGTAGCAATCAGCCCCAGCATTTT,CASSLDRGSNQPQHF
14,.,TRBV7-9,.,TRBJ2-7,TGTGCCAGCAGCTTCCGAATGGCCCCAGTCGAGCAGTACTTC,CASSFRMAPVEQYF
13,few,TRBV13,TRBD2,TRBJ2-1,TGTGCCAGCAGTTCCGCGGGGGTTAATGAGCAGTTCTTC,CASSSAGVNEQFF
13,.,TRBV30,.,TRBJ2-1,TGTGCCTGGACCCCCTCGGGGTACAATGAGCAGTTCTTC,CAWTPSGYNEQFF
16,.,TRBV7-8,TRBD1,TRBJ2-1,TGTGCCAGCAGCCCCGGGACAGGGATCTCCTACAATGAGCAGTTCTTC,CASSPGTGISYNEQFF
16,.,TRBV20-1,.,TRBJ2-1,TGCAGTGCTAGGGACCTTGGAGGAACCTCCTACAATGAGCAGTTCTTC,CSARDLGGTSYNEQFF
18,.,TRBV28,.,TRBJ1-2,TGTGCCAGCAGTCCACACACCCTACGGACCTCGAGGGACTATGGCTACACCTTC,CASSPHTLRTSRDYGYTF
13,few,TRBV5-6,.,TRBJ2-7,TGTGCCAGCAGCTTGGAACTGTACTACGAGCAGTACTTC,CASSLELYYEQYF
15,.,TRBV7-9,TRBD2,TRBJ2-2,TGTGCCAGCAGCCCAGCTAGCGGCAACACCGGGGAGCTGTTTTTT,CASSPASGNTGELFF
13,few,TRBV12-3/TRBV12-4,.,TRBJ2-1,TGTGCCAGCAGTTTAGTACGGACTCAGGAGCAGTTCTTC,CASSLVRTQEQFF
14,few,TRBV5-1,TRBD1,TRBJ2-7,TGCGCCAGCAGCTGGGACAGGGAAGAGGGCGAGCAGTACTTC,CASSWDREEGEQYF
16,.,TRBV6-5,TRBD1,TRBJ1-1,TGTGCCAGCAGTACTTTGAGGGGGCACATGAACACTGAAGCTTTCTTT,CASSTLRGHMNTEAFF
14,few,TRBV29-1,.,TRBJ2-3,TGCAGCGTTGATGCCCTAGCAAGTTCAGATACGCAGTATTTT,CSVDALASSDTQYF
13,.,TRBV30,.,TRBJ2-7,TGTGCCTGGAGTCTGCCCAGCTCCTACGAGCAGTACTTC,CAWSLPSSYEQYF
12,.,TRBV29-1,.,TRBJ1-1,TGCAGCGTTCGCGGGGCCAACACTGAAGCTTTCTTT,CSVRGANTEAFF
14,.,TRBV29-1,.,TRBJ2-1,TGCAGCGTTGAAAGGGGGGACCGGTACAATGAGCAGTTCTTC,CSVERGDRYNEQFF
15,.,TRBV10-3,TRBD1,TRBJ1-1,TGTGCCATCAGTGGCGGACAGGGCTCGGTGACTGAAGCTTTCTTT,CAISGGQGSVTEAFF
15,few,TRBV20-1,TRBD2,TRBJ2-1,TGCAGTGCTATTAGCGGGAGTGCACTCTACAATGAGCAGTTCTTC,CSAISGSALYNEQFF
12,.,TRBV7-2,.,TRBJ2-3,TGTGCCAGCCAGGCTAGCACAGATACGCAGTATTTT,CASQASTDTQYF
12,.,TRBV12-3/TRBV12-4,TRBD1,TRBJ1-1,TGTGTCACGCGGGACAGGAACACTGAAGCTTTCTTT,CVTRDRNTEAFF
14,few,TRBV4-1,.,TRBJ1-2,TGCGCCAGCAGCCAAGTTGGGGAGGAGGGTGGCTACACCTTC,CASSQVGEEGGYTF
12,.,TRBV19,.,TRBJ2-1,TGTGCCAGTAGTATAGGGGTGGGTGAGCAGTTCTTC,CASSIGVGEQFF
19,few,TRBV6-1,TRBD2,TRBJ2-3,TGTGCCAGCAGTCCCCCAACTGAGGCTAGCGGGAGGCGCACAGATACGCAGTATTTT,CASSPPTEASGRRTDTQYF
17,few,TRBV6-7,TRBD1,TRBJ2-1,TGTGCCAGCAGTTACCCCACAGGGGGCCAAATACACAATGAGCAGTTCTTC,CASSYPTGGQIHNEQFF
13,.,TRBV6-6,.,TRBJ2-7,TGTGCCAGCAGTCCTTTACTCAGATCCGAGCAGTACTTC,CASSPLLRSEQYF
14,few,TRBV15,.,TRBJ2-3,TGTGCCACCAGCAGAGAAGATACAACAGATACGCAGTATTTT,CATSREDTTDTQYF
13,many,TRBV4-1,.,TRBJ2-7,TGCGCCAGCAGCCACCAAGTTTCCTACGAGCAGTACTTC,CASSHQVSYEQYF
13,.,TRBV29-1,TRBD2,TRBJ2-7,TGCAGCGCTAGGACTAGCGGGAGTCTCGAGCAGTACTTC,CSARTSGSLEQYF
12,few,TRBV7-8,.,TRBJ1-1,TGTGCCAGCAGCAGAGGGGAAACTGAAGCTTTCTTT,CASSRGETEAFF
16,.,TRBV6-5,TRBD2,TRBJ2-2,TGTGCCAGCAGTTATTCCACTAGCGGTAACACCGGGGAGCTGTTTTTT,CASSYSTSGNTGELFF
16,few,TRBV5-1,TRBD1,TRBJ1-2,TGCGCCAGCAGCTTAACCGGGGACAGCCAACTCTATGGCTACACCTTC,CASSLTGDSQLYGYTF
16,.,TRBV6-1,TRBD2,TRBJ2-5,TGTGCCAGCAGTCCTACGCTTAGCGGGAGCGGGGAGACCCAGTACTTC,CASSPTLSGSGETQYF
17,.,TRBV4-3,.,TRBJ2-7,TGCGCCAGCAGCCAAGTTGAACTCTGGGACATTACCTACGAGCAGTACTTC,CASSQVELWDITYEQYF
17,.,TRBV7-2,TRBD2,TRBJ2-2,TGTGCCAGCAGCTTTTCAGCGGGGGGGAGTTTGACCGGGGAGCTGTTTTTT,CASSFSAGGSLTGELFF
16,.,TRBV20-1,.,TRBJ2-1,TGCAGTGCTAGTAGCCTTCAGGGGCCAAGGGAGAATGAGCAGTTCTTC,CSASSLQGPRENEQFF
13,.,TRBV7-3,TRBD2,TRBJ2-1,TGTGCCAGCAGCTTAAGCAGTAGCGGGGAGCAGTTCTTC,CASSLSSSGEQFF
14,.,TRBV9,.,TRBJ2-7,TGTGCCAGCAGTGGGGGGACATCCTCCTACGAGCAGTACTTC,CASSGGTSSYEQYF
14,many,TRBV12-3/TRBV12-4,TRBD1,TRBJ1-5,TGTGCCAGCAGTCGGGACAGGAGCTATCAGCCCCAGCATTTT,CASSRDRSYQPQHF